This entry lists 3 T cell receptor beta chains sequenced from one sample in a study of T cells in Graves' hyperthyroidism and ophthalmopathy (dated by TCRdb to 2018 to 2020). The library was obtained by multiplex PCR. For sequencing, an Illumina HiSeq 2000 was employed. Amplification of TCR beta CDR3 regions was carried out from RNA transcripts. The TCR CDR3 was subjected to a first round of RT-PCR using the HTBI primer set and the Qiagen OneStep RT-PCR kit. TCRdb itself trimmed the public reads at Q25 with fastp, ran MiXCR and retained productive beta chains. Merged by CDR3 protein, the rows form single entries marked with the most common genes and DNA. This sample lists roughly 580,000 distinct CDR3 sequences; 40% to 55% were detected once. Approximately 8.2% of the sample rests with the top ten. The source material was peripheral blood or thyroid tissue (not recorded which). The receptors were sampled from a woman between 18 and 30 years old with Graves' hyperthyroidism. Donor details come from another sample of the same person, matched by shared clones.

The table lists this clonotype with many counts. CDR3 region: CATSDYGQQETQYF. CDR3 bases: TGTGCCACCAGTGATTACGGACAGCAAGAGACCCAGTACTTC. V and J are TRBV24-1 and TRBJ2-5; possible D gene TRBD1, 6 bases. Germline lookup yields CDR1 KGHDR and CDR2 SFDVKD. The germline V and J ends were trimmed by 2 bases and 2 bases, with 8 bases remaining between them. There are 14 residues in the CDR3.

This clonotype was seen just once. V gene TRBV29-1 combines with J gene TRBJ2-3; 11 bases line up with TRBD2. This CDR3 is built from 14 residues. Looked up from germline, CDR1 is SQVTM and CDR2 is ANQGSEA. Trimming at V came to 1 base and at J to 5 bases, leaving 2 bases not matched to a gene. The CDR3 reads CSVEVAGGGDTQYF. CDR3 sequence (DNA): TGCAGCGTTGAAGTAGCGGGAGGGGGAGATACGCAGTATTTT.

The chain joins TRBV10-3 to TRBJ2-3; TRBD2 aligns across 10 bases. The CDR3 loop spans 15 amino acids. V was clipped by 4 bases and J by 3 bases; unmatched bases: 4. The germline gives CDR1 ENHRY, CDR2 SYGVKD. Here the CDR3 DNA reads TGTGCCATCAGTGGGCCTAGCGGGAGTACAGATACGCAGTATTTT. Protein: CAISGPSGSTDTQYF.